The present entry profiles one T cell receptor (beta chain) with its context. This sample was included in a study of T cell changes during pregnancy in multiple sclerosis. Sequencing was performed with immunoSEQ multiplex PCR; in TCRdb, only in-frame clones are kept and a portion is missing. The data show some 80,000 clones, with roughly 90% seen just once and about 0.9% held by the top ten. V was shortened by 2 bases and J by 8 bases, with 15 bases between the two germline ends. This CDR3 contains 14 residues. The material sequenced was peripheral blood, taken in the first trimester of pregnancy. V gene TRBV23-1 combines with J gene TRBJ2-5; D remains unclear. TRBV23-1 is an ORF; its function is uncertain. The clonotype was recovered from a female donor in good health, enrolled as a control in a pregnancy study. Written as DNA, the CDR3 is TGCGCCAGCAGTCAAGAGTCTCACAGCAAAACCCAGTACTTC. Protein: CASSQESHSKTQYF.